Listed below are T cell receptor beta chains from one sample, sequenced in a study of cytotoxic CD8 clonotypes in ibrutinib-treated CLL. Assay used: immunoSEQ multiplex PCR; TCRdb lists only in-frame clones, some missing. This sample has 150,000 to 200,000 clones, with 81% found just once. Sequenced material: PBMCs, taken after 12 months of ibrutinib treatment. These receptors were collected from a human donor with chronic lymphocytic leukemia. The CDR3 runs from the conserved cysteine through the conserved F or W.

14	TRBV25-1	CASSGQQPHYGYTF
18	TRBV18	CASSPQGGSLSSTGELFF
15	TRBV18	CASSPNGGAGNTIYF
15	TRBV4-3	CASSQDLGASYGYTF
14	TRBV27	CASSLRQASYEQYF
13	TRBV6-6	CASSYLPSYGYTF
16	TRBV5-4	CASSLGLAGFQETQYF
12	TRBV29-1	CSVAEGGEPQHF
14	TRBV7-2	CASSVDRRSYEQYF
16	TRBV28	CASRKAGTGSNQPQHF
15	TRBV5-8	CASSTGQGAPYEQYF
16	TRBV6-5	CASSYSITLRDSPLHF
15	TRBV5-1	CASSSGQRVTYEQYF
14	TRBV9	CASSETANYNEQFF
17	TRBV7-9	CASSLGGRALEGQPQHF
17	TRBV5-4	CASSPGTSGRRYNEQFF
16	TRBV4-3	CASSHDTGTPKPAAFF
15	TRBV5-1	CASSAGTGNTGELFF
11	TRBV25-1	CASSGTYGYTF
14	TRBV18	CIGAGATSYNEQFF
14	TRBV6-1	CASSGAGGTDTQYF
15	TRBV11-1	CASSFQSSGGETQYF
11	TRBV28	CASSLGTEAFF
13	TRBV2	CASSGTANTEAFF
13	TRBV7-7	CASSFRVAGELFF
14	TRBV7-8	CASSSPEDTDTQYF
16	TRBV5-6	CASSLVSSGLLRTQYF
14	TRBV5-6	CASSSRFVHQPQHF
14	TRBV6-4	CASSDQPENTEAFF
16	TRBV4-3	CASSPGLGGTKNIQYF
17	TRBV6-1	CASSEASPTGFNSPLHF
11	TRBV27	CASSQGSEQYF
15	TRBV21-1	CASSKRISGDYEQYF
15	TRBV4-3	CASSQFLQGTGELFF
13	TRBV21-1	CAVELAGSFTQYF
15	TRBV11-2	CASSPGQAYNSPLHF
11	TRBV20-1	CSANAGYVLTF
16	TRBV4-3	CASSQERGSGANVLTF
16	TRBV19	CASAPVGQLSNQPQHF
16	TRBV4-1	CASSQARSGGIYGYTF
13	TRBV7-3	CASSVREGNTIYF
14	TRBV5-6	CASSRGGSNQPQHF
16	TRBV18	CASSLTGGGSNQPQHF
14	TRBV5-1	CASSLERGSYEQYF
14	TRBV29-1	CSVQAGGDTDTQYF
15	TRBV5-6	CASSGRGYSGNTIYF
16	TRBV7-3	CASSLTRAGGGDEQFF
16	TRBV7-8	CASSTGLALPYNEQFF
15	TRBV7-8	CASSLVEVYSYEQYF
9	TRBV3-2	CASSQGKFF
14	TRBV19	CASSMGAPMNELFF
14	TRBV19	CASTLIGTGNGYTF
14	TRBV9	CASSVRRIGDRVFF
13	TRBV5-1	CANSLGSENEQFF
19	TRBV19	CASLSGRWGLAGGTGELFF